Each of the 21 T cell receptor beta chains below was sequenced from the same sample in a study of post-analysis software for immune sequencing data. Unique molecular identifiers had been added to the TCR beta cDNA libraries. TCRdb used MiXCR to reprocess the PCR reads, holding one entry per CDR3 protein. This sample has some 500,000 distinct CDR3 sequences, with roughly 45% found just once. No antigen is known for these receptors. Broader study findings: Included in a set of roughly five TRBV segments more frequent in patients than controls were TRBV5-6, TRBV5-1 and TRBV20-1.

Material: blood. The receptors shown here come from a girl aged 10 to 17 with multiple sclerosis.

The J gene is TRBJ1-2, the V gene TRBV4-1; 12 bases are a match to TRBD1. CDR1 and CDR2 (germline): MGHRA, YSYEKL. Trimming cost V 3 bases and J 8 bases; bases outside gene matches: 10. The CDR3 spans 16 residues. CDR3 loop: CASSQAPGQGAQGYTF. CDR3 bases: TGCGCCAGCAGCCAGGCCCCGGGACAGGGGGCGCAGGGCTACACCTTC.

CDR3 protein: CASSQDWLTLRNEQFF. CDR3 bases: TGTGCCAGCAGCCAAGATTGGCTCACTCTACGCAATGAGCAGTTCTTC. The chain couples TRBV3-1 to TRBJ2-1; D call uncertain. The germline V gene encodes CDR1 LGHDT and CDR2 YNNKEL (reference sequence). The ends were cut back, 0 bases at V and 6 bases at J, with 15 bases in the middle. This CDR3 spans 16 amino acids.

This clonotype has a handful of counts. The chain's CDR3 is CAIGIGSRETQYF. CDR3 DNA sequence: TGTGCCATCGGGATCGGGAGTAGGGAGACCCAGTACTTC. This chain uses TRBV10-3 with TRBJ2-5; perhaps TRBD2 as D (6 bases). CDR1 ENHRY and CDR2 SYGVKD come from the germline V gene. V lost 8 bases to trimming and J lost 5 bases, with 15 bases between them. CDR3 length equals 13 residues.

This clonotype was observed a handful of times. The J gene is TRBJ1-2, the V gene TRBV29-1; 8 bases fit TRBD1. Trimming at V came to 3 bases and at J to 7 bases, leaving 7 bases not matched to a gene. Germline CDR1 is SQVTM and CDR2 is ANQGSEA. CDR3 length: 13 amino acids. CDR3 nucleotide sequence: TGCAGCGTTGAGGCCAGGGGGCCTGCTGGCTACACCTTC. Its translation is CSVEARGPAGYTF. Full variable domain (rest looked up from reference TRBV29-1 and TRBJ1-2): SAVISQKPSRDICQRGTSLTIQCQVDSQVTMMFWYRQQPGQSLTLIATANQGSEATYESGFVIDKFPISRPNLTFSTLTVSNMSPEDSSIYLCSVEARGPAGYTFGSGTRLTVV.

This rearrangement joins TRBV24-1 to TRBJ1-2; D remains ambiguous. Germline V gene data show CDR1 as KGHDR and CDR2 as SFDVKD. The CDR3 length is 12 residues. V was clipped by 3 bases and J by 7 bases, with 8 bases between them. The CDR3 loop reads CATSDTDTGYTF. CDR3 DNA sequence: TGTGCCACCAGTGATACAGACACTGGCTACACCTTC.

This clonotype was picked up a small number of times. This chain uses TRBV6-2 or TRBV6-3 with TRBJ2-7, with D perhaps TRBD2 (6 bases). The CDR3 extends over 18 amino acids. The germline gives CDR1 MNHEY, CDR2 SVGEGT. V was shortened by 7 bases and J by 1 base, with 26 bases between the two germline ends. The CDR3 region has the DNA TGTGCCAGCACTCCGGGGGACCGTCGCTCCTGGGGTTCCTACGAGCAGTACTTC. Its translation: CASTPGDRRSWGSYEQYF.

J is TRBJ2-7 and V is TRBV20-1; 10 bases are shared with TRBD2. The tail of the sequence fits TRBJ2-5 better, so the J call may be wrong. The length of the CDR3 is 18 residues. Looked up from germline, CDR1 is DFQATT and CDR2 is SNEGSKA (reference sequence). In DNA form, the CDR3 reads TGCAGTGCTAGAGATCAAGTGAGCGGGAGGGCCTCTGTCGGGACCCAGTACTTC. Its translation: CSARDQVSGRASVGTQYF.

The CDR3 coding sequence is TGTGCCAGCAGTAAAACAGGGGACTACGAGCAGTACTTC. Encoded protein: CASSKTGDYEQYF. V usage is TRBV9 and J usage is TRBJ2-7; 7 bases are a match to TRBD1. The V gene's germline CDR1 is SGDLS and CDR2 YYNGEE. J was trimmed by 3 bases and V by 5 bases; bases with no gene match: 5. The CDR3 extends over 13 amino acids.

The chain employs TRBV20-1 and TRBJ2-1; TRBD2 matches 10 bases. The CDR3 contains 15 residues. V shed 4 bases, J shed 4 bases, and the junction held 7 bases outside the gene matches. Germline V lookup: CDR1 DFQATT, CDR2 SNEGSKA (reference sequence). The CDR3 is CSATYIAGGYNEQFF. CDR3 sequence (DNA): TGCAGTGCTACGTATATAGCGGGGGGTTACAATGAGCAGTTCTTC.

The chain couples TRBV7-2 to TRBJ2-1, with 8 bases aligning to TRBD2. Germline loops: CDR1 SGHTA, CDR2 FQGNSA. Trimming removed 5 bases from V and 2 bases from J; junction bases left unmatched: 2. The CDR3 is 14 residues long. In nucleotides, the CDR3 is TGTGCCAGCAGCGGTAGCGGGACCTACAATGAGCAGTTCTTC. It yields the protein CASSGSGTYNEQFF.

The V gene is TRBV6-5, the J gene TRBJ2-3, with a tentative D call TRBD2 (5 bases). CDR3 length equals 14 residues. V lost 5 bases and J lost 1, with 10 bases in between. In germline, CDR1 is MNHEY, CDR2 SVGAGI. The CDR3 region has the DNA TGTGCCAGCAGTCCTGGACTTGGCACAGATACGCAGTATTTT. Its translation is CASSPGLGTDTQYF.

A few counts support this clonotype. The chain links TRBV6-5 to TRBJ1-2, with D unclear. Germline CDR1 and CDR2: MNHEY and SVGAGI. The CDR3 length is 14 residues. V shed 6 bases and J shed 8 bases, with 19 bases lying between them. CDR3 DNA: TGTGCCAGCAGAGATTACGGGGTCCTCGGGGGCTACACCTTC. Translated, it gives CASRDYGVLGGYTF.

This clonotype occurred a few times. The DNA of the CDR3 is TGCAGCGTTGAAGCGTCAGGGGGCAACTATGGCTACACCTTC. Residues: CSVEASGGNYGYTF. The rearrangement uses TRBV29-1 and TRBJ1-2; TRBD1 matches 8 bases. Germline CDR1 is SQVTM and CDR2 is ANQGSEA. The J segment lost 2 bases and the V segment lost 1 base, leaving 3 bases of the junction unmatched. The CDR3 is 14 residues long.

This clonotype came up a few times. The chain links TRBV4-1 to TRBJ2-5; the D gene is possibly TRBD2 (6 bases). CDR3 length equals 16 residues. Germline V gene sequence: CDR1 MGHRA, CDR2 YSYEKL. The V gene lost 4 bases and the J gene lost 4 bases, with 19 bases spanning the gap. This CDR3 is CASSPWAARGLETQYF. The DNA of the CDR3 is TGCGCCAGCAGCCCGTGGGCCGCGCGGGGACTAGAGACCCAGTACTTC.

This clonotype occurred once. The V call is TRBV6-2 or TRBV6-3, the J call TRBJ2-5, with 7 nucleotides matching TRBD2. The CDR3 length is 11 residues. Germline V gene lookup returns CDR1 MNHEY and CDR2 SVGEGT. The trim removed 10 bases at V and 11 bases at J, leaving 10 bases unmatched. CDR3: CAIRKGREQYF. DNA of the CDR3: TGTGCCATAAGGAAGGGGAGGGAGCAGTACTTC.

The V and J genes are TRBV6-2 or TRBV6-3 and TRBJ1-5; 7 nucleotides line up with TRBD1. Germline CDR1 is MNHEY and CDR2 is SVGEGT. The trim removed 5 bases at V and 0 bases at J, leaving 7 bases unmatched. CDR3 length: 16 residues. The CDR3 coding sequence is TGTGCCAGCAGTGGACCCCGGACAGGTAGCAATCAGCCCCAGCATTTT. This codes for CASSGPRTGSNQPQHF.

Ten or more counts support this clonotype. The rearrangement uses TRBV7-2 and TRBJ2-1; 8 bases fit TRBD1. The V and J ends lost 5 bases and 4 bases, in that order; junction bases with no gene match: 10. CDR1 is SGHTA, CDR2 FQGNSA, per germline. This CDR3 has 16 amino acids. DNA of the CDR3: TGTGCCAGCAGCCACCCCAGCCGACAGGGGTACAATGAGCAGTTCTTC. It specifies CASSHPSRQGYNEQFF.

The gene calls are TRBV11-1 and TRBJ1-2; no clear D. V was cut by 4 bases and J by 8 bases, with 14 bases left in between. The CDR3 totals 13 residues. Germline V CDR1 and CDR2: SGHAT, FQDESV (reference sequence). The chain's CDR3 is CASSYRARGGYTF. CDR3 sequence (DNA): TGTGCCAGCAGCTACCGTGCCCGAGGGGGCTACACCTTC.

The rearrangement links TRBV12-3 or TRBV12-4 to TRBJ1-2; TRBD1 aligns across 10 bases. J lost 6 bases, V lost 6 bases, and 13 bases had no gene match. The CDR3 contains 16 residues. Here the CDR3 DNA reads TGTGCCAGCAGGGGGGGACGGCGGGGACAGGGGAATGGCTACACCTTC. It is translated as CASRGGRRGQGNGYTF.

A note on this clonotype: A single base separates this from a much larger clone, so it may be a read error. The V call is TRBV21-1, the J call TRBJ2-7; TRBD1, the table's D call, was not compared with the DNA. TRBV21-1 is described as a pseudogene. The CDR3 loop spans 15 amino acids. CDR3 DNA: TGTGCCCGCAGCAAATTGGGGGCCCAATGGTACGAGCAGTACTTC. Amino acids: CARSKLGAQWYEQYF.

The chain has TRBV9 and TRBJ2-5; D gene uncertain. CDR1 is SGDLS and CDR2 is YYNGEE in the germline V gene. The germline V and J ends were trimmed by 3 bases and 5 bases, with 11 bases remaining between them. This CDR3 comprises 13 residues. CDR3 protein: CASSGRREETQYF. CDR3 DNA sequence: TGTGCCAGCAGCGGACGACGAGAGGAGACCCAGTACTTC. Complete variable domain (other parts from reference TRBV9 and TRBJ2-5): DSGVTQTPKHLITATGQRVTLRCSPRSGDLSVYWYQQSLDQGLQFLIQYYNGEERAKGNILERFSAQQFPDLHSELNLSSLELGDSALYFCASSGRREETQYFGPGTRLLVL.